Following are 11 T cell receptor beta chains from one sample sequenced in a study of T cells after yellow fever vaccination. TCRdb itself ran the 5' RACE reads through MiXCR, one entry per CDR3 protein. The data hold 90,000 to 130,000 distinct CDR3 sequences, with 8.4% observed a single time. The sequenced sample was CD8+ T cells sorted from PBMCs, obtained 45 days after the yellow fever booster vaccination. The receptors here all came from a man aged 30 to 39 who received the YFV17D yellow fever vaccine.

As for this clonotype: This may be a read error, as it is one base from a much larger clone. The CDR3 DNA is TGTGCCAGCAGTTCGCGATTCCGGGACGGAGTTCACCCCTACGAGCAGTACTTC. It specifies CASSSRFRDGVHPYEQYF. The chain combines TRBV28 with TRBJ2-7; D assignment may be TRBD1 or TRBD2 (5 bases each). Germline V gene sequence: CDR1 MDHEN, CDR2 SYDVKM. V was trimmed by 4 bases and J by 2 bases, leaving 24 bases between them. There are 18 residues in the CDR3. The complete variable domain, with remaining parts taken from reference TRBV28 and TRBJ2-7, reads DVKVTQSSRYLVKRTGEKVFLECVQDMDHENMFWYRQDPGLGLRLIYFSYDVKMKEKGDIPEGYSVSREKKERFSLILESASTNQTSMYLCASSSRFRDGVHPYEQYFGPGTRLTVT.

Many counts were recorded for this clonotype. The genes are TRBV6-1 and TRBJ2-7; 10 bases fit TRBD2. Per germline, CDR1 MNHNS and CDR2 SASEGT. This CDR3 is built from 14 residues. V gave up 6 bases and J gave up 5 bases; unmatched junction bases: 7. CDR3 loop: CASRRASGSHEQYF. The CDR3, as DNA: TGTGCCAGCAGGCGGGCTAGCGGGAGCCACGAGCAGTACTTC.

This clonotype was detected only a few times. The CDR3 DNA follows: TGTGCCAGCAGTACGGGCCCTAGCTCCTACGAGCAGTACTTC. Protein product: CASSTGPSSYEQYF. This chain links TRBV6-1 with TRBJ2-7, with D unresolved. The ends were cut back, 5 bases at V and 0 bases at J, with 11 bases in the middle. The CDR3 sequence is 14 residues long. Germline V gives CDR1 MNHNS, CDR2 SASEGT.

This clonotype was recorded at least ten times. This chain joins TRBV11-2 and TRBJ2-3; D is unresolved. V was clipped by 1 base and J by 2 bases, with 13 bases between them. From germline, CDR1 is SGHAT and CDR2 FQNNGV. This CDR3 region has 16 residues. DNA for the CDR3: TGTGCCAGCAGCTTAGCCGAGGCCGGGCACACAGATACGCAGTATTTT. Its translation is CASSLAEAGHTDTQYF.

This clonotype came up many times. The chain recombines TRBV7-9 with TRBJ2-5; D gene ambiguous. Trimming removed 6 bases at V and 3 bases at J, with 17 bases between. The CDR3 is made up of 15 amino acids. CDR1 and CDR2 (germline): SEHNR, FQNEAQ (reference sequence). CDR3 region: CASRSSFRTEETQYF. The CDR3, as DNA: TGTGCCAGCAGATCTAGTTTCCGAACAGAAGAGACCCAGTACTTC.

This clonotype was seen a few times. The gene calls are TRBV2 and TRBJ2-5; the match to TRBD1 covers 9 bases. The CDR3 has 12 amino acids. J was trimmed by 5 bases and V by 6 bases; bases with no gene match: 1. Germline assignment: CDR1 SNHLY and CDR2 FYNNEI. This chain's CDR3 is CASRDRGETQYF. CDR3 nucleotide sequence: TGTGCCAGCAGAGACAGGGGGGAGACCCAGTACTTC. The variable domain in full, with the rest retrieved from reference TRBV2 and TRBJ2-5, is EPEVTQTPSHQVTQMGQEVILRCVPISNHLYFYWYRQILGQKVEFLVSFYNNEISEKSEIFDDQFSVERPDGSNFTLKIRSTKLEDSAMYFCASRDRGETQYFGPGTRLLVL.

This clonotype showed up many times. The gene calls are TRBV2 and TRBJ2-5; 15 bases fit TRBD2. This CDR3 comprises 18 residues. Germline loops: CDR1 SNHLY, CDR2 FYNNEI. J was trimmed by 1 base and V by 5 bases; bases with no gene match: 8. The CDR3 sequence: CASSPGLAGGGLQETQYF. The CDR3 DNA reads TGTGCCAGCAGTCCCGGACTAGCGGGAGGGGGCCTCCAAGAGACCCAGTACTTC.

This clonotype was counted at least ten times. CDR3 residues: CASSLSSSGSLEQYF. The CDR3 nucleotides are TGCGCCAGCAGCTTGTCGTCTAGCGGGAGTCTCGAGCAGTACTTC. The chain links TRBV5-1 to TRBJ2-7; TRBD2 matches at 10 bases. From germline, CDR1 is SGHRS and CDR2 YFSETQ. The CDR3 length is 15 residues. With 1 base clipped from V and 6 bases from J, the junction kept 7 bases outside the gene matches.

Concerning this clonotype: This may stem from a read error, because a much larger clone lies one nucleotide away. The J gene is TRBJ2-1, the V gene TRBV12-3 or TRBV12-4; no clear D. CDR3 length: 15 residues. Trimming shortened V by 3 bases and J by 3 bases, and 12 bases separated the two germline ends. The CDR3 region is CASSLPQLYYNEQFF. The CDR3 coding sequence is TGTGCCAGCAGTTTGCCCCAACTCTACTACAATGAGCAGTTCTTC.

This clonotype was seen many times. This chain connects TRBV18 to TRBJ2-7; D is perhaps TRBD1 (6 bases). The CDR3 contains 14 residues. Trimming took 0 bases from V and 2 from J, leaving 8 bases between them. Germline CDR1 and CDR2: KGHSH and LQKENI. The CDR3 loop is CASSPPWDTYEQYF. The CDR3 bases are TGTGCCAGCTCACCACCGTGGGACACCTACGAGCAGTACTTC.

The rearrangement joins TRBV11-2 to TRBJ2-5; D is undetermined. The germline gives CDR1 SGHAT, CDR2 FQNNGV. CDR3 length: 14 residues. Trimming removed 5 bases from V and 4 bases from J, with 14 bases in between. CDR3 residues: CASSPAGPGETQYF. CDR3 DNA: TGTGCCAGCAGCCCGGCCGGCCCCGGAGAGACCCAGTACTTC.